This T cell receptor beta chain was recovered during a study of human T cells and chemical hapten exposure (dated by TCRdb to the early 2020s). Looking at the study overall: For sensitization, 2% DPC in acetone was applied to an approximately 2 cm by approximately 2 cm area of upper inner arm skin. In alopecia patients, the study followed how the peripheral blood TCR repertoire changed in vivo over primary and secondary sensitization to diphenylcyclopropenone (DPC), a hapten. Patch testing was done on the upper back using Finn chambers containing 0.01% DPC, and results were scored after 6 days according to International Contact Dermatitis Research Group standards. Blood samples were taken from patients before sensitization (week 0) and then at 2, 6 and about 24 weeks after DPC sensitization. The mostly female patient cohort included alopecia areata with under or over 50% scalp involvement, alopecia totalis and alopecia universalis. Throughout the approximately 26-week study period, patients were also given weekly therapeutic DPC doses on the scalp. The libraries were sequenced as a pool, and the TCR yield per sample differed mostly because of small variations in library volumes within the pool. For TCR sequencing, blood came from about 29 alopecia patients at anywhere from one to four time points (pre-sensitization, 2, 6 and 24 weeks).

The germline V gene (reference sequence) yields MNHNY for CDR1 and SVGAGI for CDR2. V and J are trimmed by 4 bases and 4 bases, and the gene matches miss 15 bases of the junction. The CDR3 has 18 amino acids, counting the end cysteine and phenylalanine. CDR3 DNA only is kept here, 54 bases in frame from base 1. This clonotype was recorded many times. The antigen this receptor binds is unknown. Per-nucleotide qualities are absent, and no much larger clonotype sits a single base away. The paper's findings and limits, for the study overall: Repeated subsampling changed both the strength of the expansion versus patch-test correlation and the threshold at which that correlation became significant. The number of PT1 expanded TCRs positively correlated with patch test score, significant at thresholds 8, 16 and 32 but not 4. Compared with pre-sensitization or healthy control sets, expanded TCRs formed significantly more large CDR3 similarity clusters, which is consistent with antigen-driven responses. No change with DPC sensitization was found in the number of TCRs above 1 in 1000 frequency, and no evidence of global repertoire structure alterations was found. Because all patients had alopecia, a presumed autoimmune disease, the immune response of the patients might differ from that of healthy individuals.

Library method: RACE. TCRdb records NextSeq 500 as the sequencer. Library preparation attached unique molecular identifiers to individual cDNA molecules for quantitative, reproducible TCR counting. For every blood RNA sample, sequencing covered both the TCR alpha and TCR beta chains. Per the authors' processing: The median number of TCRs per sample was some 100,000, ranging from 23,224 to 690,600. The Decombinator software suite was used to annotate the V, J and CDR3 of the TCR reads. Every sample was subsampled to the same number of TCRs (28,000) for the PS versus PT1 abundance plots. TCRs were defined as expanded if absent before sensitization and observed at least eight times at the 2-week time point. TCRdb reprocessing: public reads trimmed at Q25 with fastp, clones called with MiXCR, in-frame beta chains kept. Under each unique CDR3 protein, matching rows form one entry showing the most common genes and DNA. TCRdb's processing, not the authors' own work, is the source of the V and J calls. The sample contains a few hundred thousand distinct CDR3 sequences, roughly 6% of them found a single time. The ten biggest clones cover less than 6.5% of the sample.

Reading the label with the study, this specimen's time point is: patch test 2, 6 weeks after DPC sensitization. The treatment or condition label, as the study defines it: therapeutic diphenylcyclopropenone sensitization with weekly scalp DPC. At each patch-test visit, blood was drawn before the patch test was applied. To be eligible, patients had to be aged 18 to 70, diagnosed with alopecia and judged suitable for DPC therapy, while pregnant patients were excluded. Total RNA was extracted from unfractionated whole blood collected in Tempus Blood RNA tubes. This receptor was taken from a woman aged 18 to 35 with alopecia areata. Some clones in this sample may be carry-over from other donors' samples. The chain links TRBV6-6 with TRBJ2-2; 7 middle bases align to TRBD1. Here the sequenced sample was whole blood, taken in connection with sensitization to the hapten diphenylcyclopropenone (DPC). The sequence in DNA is TGTGCCAGCAGTTCACACTCCGGGACAGACCACCGCACCGGGGAGCTGTTTTTT. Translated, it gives CASSSHSGTDHRTGELFF.